These 20 T cell receptor beta chains originate from one sample sequenced in a study of neoadjuvant anti-PD-1 for oral cavity cancer. TCRdb keeps only in-frame clones here, not all; method: immunoSEQ multiplex PCR. The profile covers around 7,200 clones, with more than 40% appearing a single time and about 11% taken by the ten largest. The sample consisted of tumor tissue, taken before nivolumab (anti-PD-1) treatment. Receptors originate from a person between 40 and 79 years old with oral cavity squamous cell carcinoma.

There are a few counts of this clone. J is TRBJ2-7 and V is TRBV7-9; no reliable D call. This CDR3 has 14 residues. Trimming cost V 1 base and J 2 bases, with 9 bases left between them. The V gene's germline CDR1 is SEHNR and CDR2 FQNEAQ (reference sequence). This CDR3 reads CASSLGNTAYEQYF. In nucleotides, the CDR3 is TGTGCCAGCAGCTTAGGCAACACAGCCTACGAGCAGTACTTC.

This clone counts as medium-sized. This chain joins TRBV2 and TRBJ1-2; 8 bases fit TRBD1. Trimming took 6 bases from V and 5 from J; bases not matched to a gene: 11. CDR3 size: 15 residues. Germline CDR1 SNHLY, CDR2 FYNNEI. In DNA form, the CDR3 reads TGTGCCAGCAGCGATACCCTACAGGGGGATTATGGCTACACCTTC. This codes for CASSDTLQGDYGYTF.

V is TRBV18 and J is TRBJ2-7; 12 positions agree with TRBD1. Germline assignment: CDR1 KGHSH and CDR2 LQKENI. The CDR3 spans 14 residues. V gave up 4 bases and J gave up 6 bases; unmatched junction bases: 4. The CDR3 is CASSRDRGLPEQYF. CDR3 sequence (DNA): TGTGCCAGCTCACGGGACAGGGGGCTTCCCGAGCAGTACTTC.

By share of the sample, this clone is medium-sized (0.01 to 0.1%). J is TRBJ2-3 and V is TRBV6-5; 7 nucleotides match TRBD2. The germline gives CDR1 MNHEY, CDR2 SVGAGI. V lost 2 bases and J lost 1; bases outside the gene matches: 6. This CDR3 spans 16 amino acids. This CDR3 reads CASSYDRAGGTDTQYF. The CDR3 DNA is TGTGCCAGCAGTTACGATCGCGCGGGAGGCACAGATACGCAGTATTTT.

The rearrangement joins TRBV7-6 to TRBJ2-3; D is unresolved. V was cut by 3 bases and J by 2 bases, with 12 bases left in between. Per the germline V gene, CDR1 is SGHVS and CDR2 is FNYEAQ. The CDR3 consists of 15 residues. The CDR3 protein is CASSFGHLPTDTQYF. In DNA, the CDR3 is TGTGCCAGCAGCTTTGGGCACCTACCCACAGATACGCAGTATTTT.

Details on this clone: An end of the junction does not agree with germline; a read error may underlie this. The chain couples TRBV7-9 to TRBJ2-1; 8 bases match TRBD1. The CDR3 runs 14 residues. Germline V gene lookup returns CDR1 SEHNR and CDR2 FQNEAQ (reference sequence). CDR3 residues: CASSLLTPGQEPLF. The CDR3 region has the DNA TGTGCCAGCAGCTTACTAACCCCGGGACAGGAGCCCCTCTTC.

This clone has more than one count but fewer than ten. The genes are TRBV7-9 and TRBJ1-2, with 7 bases that match TRBD1. The CDR3 runs to 15 residues. V gave up 6 bases and J gave up 3 bases; unmatched junction bases: 10. Germline assignment: CDR1 SEHNR and CDR2 FQNEAQ (reference sequence). CDR3: CASRETGSFDYGYTF. CDR3 DNA: TGTGCCAGCAGGGAGACAGGGTCATTCGACTATGGCTACACCTTC.

The rearrangement joins TRBV30 to TRBJ2-3, with TRBD2 matching 9 bases. Germline trimming cut 1 base from V and 2 bases from J; bases unmatched to any gene: 1. The germline CDR1 and CDR2 sequences are GTSNPN and SVGIG (reference sequence). The length of the CDR3 is 14 residues. The DNA of the CDR3 is TGTGCCTGGAGTGGACTAGCGGCCACAGATACGCAGTATTTT. It specifies CAWSGLAATDTQYF.

The gene calls are TRBV7-3 and TRBJ2-2, with TRBD1 matching over 11 bases. The CDR3 runs to 15 residues. The trim removed 5 bases at V and 7 bases at J, leaving 6 bases unmatched. Germline-derived CDR1 and CDR2 are SGHTA and FQGTGA. The CDR3 nucleotides are TGTGCCAGCAGCCGGACAGGGGGCAGGGGCGGGGAGCTGTTTTTT. Translating gives CASSRTGGRGGELFF.

This clone was counted a few times. CDR3 region: CASRLQVNQPQHF. The CDR3 DNA reads TGTGCCAGCAGGCTACAGGTTAATCAGCCCCAGCATTTT. V is TRBV27 and J is TRBJ1-5; D is perhaps TRBD1 (5 bases). The CDR3 totals 13 residues. Trimming took 6 bases from V and 4 from J, leaving 10 bases between them. Germline V lookup: CDR1 MNHEY, CDR2 SMNVEV (reference sequence).

The chain uses TRBV10-3 and TRBJ2-1; TRBD2 matches 16 bases. CDR3 length equals 14 residues. Germline V gene lookup returns CDR1 ENHRY and CDR2 SYGVKD. V trimming: 10 bases; J trimming: 9 bases; junction bases outside the gene matches: 6. As DNA, the CDR3 is TGTGCCACCCAGGGGACTAGCGGGAGGGTTGAGCAGTTCTTC. Protein product: CATQGTSGRVEQFF.

The V call is TRBV28, the J call TRBJ2-7; perhaps TRBD2 as D (5 bases). V shed 5 bases and J shed 2 bases, with 13 bases lying between them. This CDR3 contains 14 residues. Germline V gene lookup returns CDR1 MDHEN and CDR2 SYDVKM. The CDR3 reads CASSPRTRPYEQYF. CDR3 coding DNA: TGTGCCAGCAGTCCTCGGACTCGACCCTACGAGCAGTACTTC.

The CDR3 sequence: CASSGALATNEKLFF. Here the CDR3 DNA reads TGTGCCAGCAGTGGGGCCCTTGCAACTAATGAAAAACTGTTTTTT. The chain joins TRBV6-1 to TRBJ1-4; D call uncertain. Germline V gives CDR1 MNHNS, CDR2 SASEGT. The CDR3 is 15 residues long. Trimming removed 4 bases at V and 0 bases at J, with 9 bases between.

This clone was counted once. The rearrangement joins TRBV6-6 to TRBJ1-1, with D perhaps TRBD1 (5 bases). Germline loops: CDR1 MNHNY, CDR2 SVGAGI (reference sequence). This CDR3 is 13 amino acids long. Trimming removed 3 bases from V and 4 bases from J, with 9 bases in between. Here the CDR3 DNA reads TGTGCCAGCAGTTATTATAGGGGCACTGAAGCTTTCTTT. Its translation: CASSYYRGTEAFF.

A few counts support this clone. The gene calls are TRBV4-1 and TRBJ1-1, with D unclear. The CDR3 length is 15 residues. Between the trimmed V and J ends, which lost 2 bases and 0 bases, there was a span of 10 bases. Germline V gene data show CDR1 as MGHRA and CDR2 as YSYEKL. The CDR3, as DNA: TGCGCCAGCAGCCAAACAGACGTCATGAACACTGAAGCTTTCTTT. This codes for CASSQTDVMNTEAFF.

The CDR3 DNA follows: TGTGCCAGCAGCCTCGGACTAGCGTTCGAGCAGTACTTC. Translated, it gives CASSLGLAFEQYF. This chain links TRBV14 with TRBJ2-7, with 9 bases fitting TRBD2. J was trimmed by 6 bases and V by 4 bases; bases with no gene match: 4. The CDR3 covers 13 residues. Germline CDR1 SGHDN, CDR2 FVKESK.

The chain uses TRBV5-1 and TRBJ2-1; 11 bases fit TRBD2. The J segment lost 11 bases and the V segment lost 4 bases, leaving 8 bases of the junction unmatched. Germline V gene sequence: CDR1 SGHRS, CDR2 YFSETQ. The CDR3 consists of 14 residues. In nucleotides, the CDR3 is TGCGCCAGCAGCGGTGGGGTAGCGGGAGGGAAGCAGTTCTTC. This gives the protein CASSGGVAGGKQFF.

V is TRBV28 and J is TRBJ1-4; the D is unclear. The CDR3 extends over 12 amino acids. V was pared by 4 bases and J by 12 bases, with 12 bases between. CDR1 and CDR2 from the germline V gene are MDHEN and SYDVKM. CDR3 residues: CASSSRPSELFF. The CDR3 nucleotides read TGTGCCAGCAGTTCCCGACCGAGTGAACTGTTTTTT.

By sample fraction, this clone is medium-sized. V and J are TRBV27 and TRBJ2-1; 8 positions match TRBD2. Germline assignment: CDR1 MNHEY and CDR2 SMNVEV (reference sequence). CDR3 length equals 15 residues. Trimming cost V 2 bases and J 9 bases; bases outside gene matches: 9. The CDR3 DNA reads TGTGCCAGCAGTTTAGGGGGAGCGGGAGTCGCTGAGCAGTTCTTC. Its translation is CASSLGGAGVAEQFF.

The V gene is TRBV28, the J gene TRBJ2-7; D gene unclear. The V end was cut by 1 base, the J end by 5 bases, with 3 bases between. This CDR3 has 11 residues. CDR1 and CDR2 (germline): MDHEN, SYDVKM. The CDR3 is CASSLYHEQYF. CDR3 coding DNA: TGTGCCAGCAGTTTATACCACGAGCAGTACTTC.